These 19 T cell receptor beta chains came from one sample sequenced in a study of cytomegalovirus exposure and HLA in healthy donors. The PCR ran on 60 Vbeta and 13 Jbeta primers. Libraries were prepared by immunoSEQ multiplex PCR; TCRdb keeps only in-frame clonotypes and omits some of them. The sample lists approximately 72,000 clones; approximately 70% were seen once. The sequenced sample was PBMCs. These receptors were collected from a man aged 40-49 years in good health and CMV-seropositive.

CDR3 DNA sequence: TGTGCCAGCAGCCTTAGCGGGGGGGGTATAGATACGCAGTATTTT. Its protein is CASSLSGGGIDTQYF. The V gene is TRBV5-6, the J gene TRBJ2-3; 11 nucleotides agree with TRBD2. The junction had 6 bases not matched to a gene; V was cut back by 4 bases and J by 5 bases. Germline V lookup: CDR1 SGHDT, CDR2 YYEEEE. This CDR3 has 15 residues. The whole variable domain, remainder taken from reference TRBV5-6 and TRBJ2-3, is DAGVTQSPTHLIKTRGQQVTLRCSPKSGHDTVSWYQQALGQGPQFIFQYYEEEERQRGNFPDRFSGHQFPNYSSELNVNALLLGDSALYLCASSLSGGGIDTQYFGPGTRLTVL.

This clone has only one observation. The chain links TRBV7-3 to TRBJ1-2; TRBD1 matches at 7 bases. Germline V gives CDR1 SGHTA, CDR2 FQGTGA. Germline trimming cut 4 bases from V and 6 bases from J; bases unmatched to any gene: 5. This CDR3 has 13 residues. The CDR3 sequence is CASSSTGVDGYTF. The CDR3 coding sequence is TGTGCCAGCAGCTCCACAGGGGTTGATGGCTACACCTTC.

J is TRBJ2-1 and V is TRBV5-1, with 9 positions matching TRBD1. The germline V gene encodes CDR1 SGHRS and CDR2 YFSETQ. V lost 4 bases and J lost 3; bases outside the gene matches: 8. The CDR3 covers 16 residues. The CDR3 coding sequence is TGCGCCAGCAGCAAGGGGACAGGGAGTTACTACAATGAGCAGTTCTTC. This encodes CASSKGTGSYYNEQFF.

The chain uses TRBV28 and TRBJ1-1, with D perhaps TRBD1 (6 bases). Germline values: CDR1 MDHEN, CDR2 SYDVKM. The ends were cut back, 4 bases at V and 3 bases at J, with 15 bases in the middle. This CDR3 has 15 residues. CDR3: CASSSGVPQDTEAFF. The CDR3 coding sequence is TGTGCCAGCAGTTCAGGGGTTCCGCAGGACACTGAAGCTTTCTTT.

The chain recombines TRBV6-5 with TRBJ2-7; 10 bases align to TRBD1. The germline CDR1 and CDR2 sequences are MNHEY and SVGAGI. The CDR3 is made up of 15 amino acids. Unmatched junction bases numbered 8, after V lost 6 bases and J lost 3 bases. The CDR3, as DNA: TGTGCCAGCAGGTCCCCGGGACAGGGGTTCTACGAGCAGTACTTC. It encodes CASRSPGQGFYEQYF.

V usage is TRBV6-1 and J usage is TRBJ2-7; D is uncertain. This CDR3 comprises 12 residues. CDR1 and CDR2 (germline): MNHNS, SASEGT. V gave up 2 bases and J gave up 5 bases, with 7 bases separating them. CDR3 sequence reads: CASSEHSNEQYF. The CDR3 DNA is TGTGCCAGCAGTGAACACAGCAACGAGCAGTACTTC.

CDR3 protein: CASSLAGSPGQYF. The CDR3, as DNA: TGTGCCAGCAGCTTGGCAGGCTCCCCCGGCCAGTACTTC. The rearrangement joins TRBV5-4 to TRBJ2-5; D is unresolved. The CDR3 has 13 amino acids. Trimming removed 0 bases at V and 10 bases at J, with 13 bases between. Germline V gene sequence: CDR1 SGHNT, CDR2 YYREEE (reference sequence).

The chain couples TRBV7-2 to TRBJ2-7; TRBD2 agrees at 11 bases. The J segment lost 5 bases and the V segment lost 0 bases, leaving 15 bases of the junction unmatched. There are 19 residues in the CDR3. The germline gives CDR1 SGHTA, CDR2 FQGNSA. This CDR3 reads CASSLAGSGGVAPSNEQYF. The DNA for the CDR3 is TGTGCCAGCAGCTTAGCAGGTAGCGGGGGGGTAGCCCCCTCGAACGAGCAGTACTTC.

The CDR3 DNA is TGTGCCAGCAGCAAAGCGGGGGGGCTCAACGAGCAGTACTTC. Protein sequence: CASSKAGGLNEQYF. This sequence joins TRBV13 and TRBJ2-7, with 10 bases that match TRBD2. This CDR3 comprises 14 residues. CDR1 is PRHDT and CDR2 is FYEKMQ in the germline V gene (reference sequence). V shed 5 bases and J 5 bases; nucleotides not matched to a gene: 6.

The chain couples TRBV18 to TRBJ2-2; D is unresolved. Deletions cut 5 bases from V and 3 bases from J, with 4 bases between. Germline V gene lookup returns CDR1 KGHSH and CDR2 LQKENI. The CDR3 runs to 12 residues. In DNA form, the CDR3 reads TGTGCCAGCTCATCCTACACCGGGGAGCTGTTTTTT. This translates into CASSSYTGELFF.

This clone came up once. Other DNA sequences within the sample encode an identical CDR3. This chain connects TRBV19 to TRBJ1-5; D possibly corresponds to TRBD1 (5 bases). V was cut by 1 base and J by 4 bases, with 11 bases left in between. Per the germline V gene, CDR1 is LNHDA and CDR2 is SQIVND (reference sequence). CDR3 length: 15 amino acids. DNA for the CDR3: TGTGCCAGTAGTATAGGCAGGGCAGGAAATCAGCCCCAGCATTTT. Its translation: CASSIGRAGNQPQHF.

The gene calls are TRBV7-8 and TRBJ1-5, with 7 bases fitting TRBD1. CDR1 SGHVS and CDR2 FQNEAQ come from the germline V gene. This CDR3 spans 17 amino acids. J gave up 2 bases and V 1 base, and 8 bases lay outside the gene matches. The CDR3, as DNA: TGTGCCAGCAGCTTAGTGTACGGCGGGACAGGCAATCAGCCCCAGCATTTT. Protein product: CASSLVYGGTGNQPQHF.

The rearrangement joins TRBV5-1 to TRBJ2-7; 7 positions agree with TRBD1. Germline-derived CDR1 and CDR2 are SGHRS and YFSETQ. The CDR3 runs to 11 residues. After removal of 7 bases from V and 3 bases from J, the junction contained 1 base not matched to a gene. In DNA form, the CDR3 reads TGCGCCAGCCAGGGGGACTACGAGCAGTACTTC. This gives the protein CASQGDYEQYF.

The chain has TRBV28 and TRBJ2-7; TRBD1 matches 8 bases. Germline lookup yields CDR1 MDHEN and CDR2 SYDVKM. V lost 6 bases and J lost 6; bases outside the gene matches: 10. This CDR3 has 14 residues. The CDR3 nucleotides are TGTGCCAGCAGCCTTCCGGGACAGGACGGCGAGCAGTACTTC. Encoded protein: CASSLPGQDGEQYF.

The chain recombines TRBV5-4 with TRBJ2-1; 7 bases agree with TRBD2. CDR1 is SGHNT and CDR2 is YYREEE in the germline V gene (reference sequence). CDR3 size: 13 residues. Trimming removed 1 base from V and 6 bases from J; junction bases left unmatched: 1. The CDR3 protein is CASSLSGTNEQFF. The DNA of the CDR3 is TGTGCCAGCAGCTTGAGCGGGACCAATGAGCAGTTCTTC.

This clone has only one observation. This chain connects TRBV7-2 to TRBJ2-5; TRBD2 matches at 8 bases. Germline CDR1 is SGHTA and CDR2 is FQGNSA. The CDR3 is 16 residues long. V lost 1 base to trimming and J lost 5 bases; unmatched junction nucleotides: 9. The DNA of the CDR3 is TGTGCCAGCAGCTTAGTTCCGGGGGGGTTCAGGGAGACCCAGTACTTC. Residues: CASSLVPGGFRETQYF.

This clone was observed a few times. V gene TRBV7-9 combines with J gene TRBJ2-6; tentatively, D is TRBD2 (5 bases). CDR1 is SEHNR and CDR2 is FQNEAQ in the germline V gene (reference sequence). The V end was cut by 11 bases, the J end by 1 base, with 9 bases between. CDR3 length equals 13 residues. The CDR3 nucleotides are TGTGCCTTGTCGGGGTCTGGGGCCAACGTCCTGACTTTC. Encoded protein: CALSGSGANVLTF.

The table lists this clone with a few counts. CDR3 sequence reads: CASRGQPSMNTEAFF. The CDR3 region has the DNA TGCGCCAGCAGGGGACAGCCTTCCATGAACACTGAAGCTTTCTTT. The V call is TRBV5-1, the J call TRBJ1-1; 7 bases line up with TRBD1. Losses at the gene ends were 5 bases for V and 0 bases for J; bases not matched to a gene: 7. The CDR3 spans 15 residues. CDR1 is SGHRS and CDR2 is YFSETQ in the germline V gene.

The chain combines TRBV19 with TRBJ1-6, with D unresolved. Germline V gene sequence: CDR1 LNHDA, CDR2 SQIVND (reference sequence). The CDR3 covers 15 residues. V was clipped by 2 bases and J by 10 bases, with 15 bases between them. CDR3 DNA: TGTGCCAGTAGTATATACCTTGACTCAAGGTCACCCCTCCACTTT. Its translation is CASSIYLDSRSPLHF.